These T cell receptor beta chains were read from a single sample in a study of identical twins. One entry per CDR3 protein results from TCRdb running MiXCR on the 5' RACE reads. The table records a few hundred thousand distinct CDR3 sequences, around a tenth of them present only once. Another study also made use of these data, one on yellow fever vaccine responses in identical twins.

Sequences were obtained from PBMCs. The receptors were gathered from a woman younger than 35 in good health. Each CDR3 is given with its conserved first and last residue. D genes are given only for firm matches. Not every row has a clone size; where given, it reads once, few, many or a size class.

J gene,V gene,clone size,D gene,CDR3 protein,CDR3 DNA
TRBJ2-7,TRBV11-2,NA,NA,CASSLEQQAFYEQYF,TGTGCCAGCAGCTTAGAGCAACAGGCCTTTTACGAGCAGTACTTC
TRBJ1-1,TRBV5-1,NA,TRBD1,CASSPRDREANTEAFF,TGCGCCAGCAGCCCCCGGGACAGGGAGGCTAACACTGAAGCTTTCTTT
TRBJ2-2,TRBV20-1,many,NA,CSARENTGELFF,TGCAGTGCTAGGGAAAACACCGGGGAGCTGTTTTTT
TRBJ2-3,TRBV29-1,many,NA,CSVVEWDGDPDTQYF,TGCAGCGTTGTGGAGTGGGACGGTGACCCAGATACGCAGTATTTT
TRBJ2-1,TRBV28,NA,NA,CASTLGTLNEQFF,TGTGCCAGCACCTTGGGGACTCTCAATGAGCAGTTCTTC
TRBJ2-6,TRBV29-1,few,TRBD1,CSVGDRGGSGANVLTF,TGCAGCGTTGGAGACAGGGGGGGCTCTGGGGCCAACGTCCTGACTTTC
TRBJ2-2,TRBV12-5,few,NA,CASGLDQGQNTGELFF,TGTGCTAGTGGTTTGGACCAGGGACAGAACACCGGGGAGCTGTTTTTT
TRBJ2-5,TRBV10-3,many,TRBD1,CAISGSQGNEETQYF,TGTGCCATCAGCGGATCACAGGGGAATGAGGAGACCCAGTACTTC
TRBJ2-4,TRBV7-2,many,TRBD2,CASSYRSGGGSNIQYF,TGTGCCAGCAGCTACCGTAGCGGGGGGGGATCAAACATTCAGTACTTC
TRBJ1-1,TRBV19,few,NA,CASSINLRRDDTEAFF,TGTGCCAGTAGTATCAATTTAAGGCGAGACGACACTGAAGCTTTCTTT
TRBJ2-3,TRBV5-1,many,TRBD1,CASSLDRASTDTQYF,TGCGCCAGCAGCCTTGACAGGGCCAGCACAGATACGCAGTATTTT
TRBJ1-2,TRBV4-1,many,TRBD1,CASSPGGRQGAGSWGYTF,TGCGCCAGCAGCCCCGGAGGGAGGCAGGGGGCCGGTAGTTGGGGCTACACCTTC
TRBJ1-4,TRBV10-3,few,TRBD1,CAIRGGQGNEKLFF,TGTGCCATCAGGGGAGGACAGGGTAATGAAAAACTGTTTTTT
TRBJ2-7,TRBV30,few,NA,CAWSGHEQYF,TGTGCCTGGAGTGGTCACGAGCAGTACTTC
TRBJ1-1,TRBV27,many,NA,CASSTYREGTEAFF,TGTGCCAGCAGCACCTACAGGGAGGGCACTGAAGCTTTCTTT
TRBJ2-7,TRBV18,many,NA,CASSSGKFYEQYF,TGTGCCAGCTCCTCCGGCAAGTTTTACGAGCAGTACTTC
TRBJ2-6,TRBV6-4,few,NA,CASSEGQRDSGANVLTF,TGTGCCAGCAGTGAGGGACAGCGGGACTCTGGGGCCAACGTCCTGACTTTC
TRBJ2-7,TRBV12-3/TRBV12-4,NA,TRBD1,CASSHRDRGIYEQYF,TGTGCCAGCAGTCACCGGGACAGGGGCATCTACGAGCAGTACTTC
TRBJ1-4,TRBV29-1,many,NA,CSVEDRGRSEKLFF,TGCAGCGTTGAAGACAGGGGAAGGAGTGAAAAACTGTTTTTT
TRBJ2-5,TRBV12-3/TRBV12-4,NA,NA,CASSSGKQVLETQYF,TGTGCCAGCAGTTCCGGTAAACAGGTTCTGGAGACCCAGTACTTC
TRBJ2-1,TRBV4-2,NA,NA,CASSQPRGGEQFF,TGTGCCAGCAGCCAACCCCGTGGGGGTGAGCAGTTCTTC
TRBJ2-1,TRBV14,many,TRBD1,CASSQDGFGTGGTTDNEQFF,TGTGCCAGCAGCCAAGATGGGTTTGGGACAGGGGGGACAACCGACAATGAGCAGTTCTTC
TRBJ1-5,TRBV28,few,NA,CASSLGGQFNQPQHF,TGTGCCAGCAGCTTGGGCGGACAGTTCAATCAGCCCCAGCATTTT
TRBJ1-2,TRBV5-6,many,NA,CASSLEPARIYGYTF,TGTGCCAGCAGCTTGGAGCCGGCGCGGATCTATGGCTACACCTTC
TRBJ2-7,TRBV15,NA,NA,CATSVETRYEQYF,TGTGCCACCTCCGTGGAGACACGCTACGAGCAGTACTTC
TRBJ1-2,TRBV7-9,NA,NA,CASIQVGGDYGYTF,TGTGCCAGCATCCAGGTTGGGGGCGACTATGGCTACACCTTC
TRBJ2-1,TRBV12-3/TRBV12-4,many,NA,CASSPRDRVYNEQFF,TGTGCCAGCAGTCCGCGGGACAGAGTATACAATGAGCAGTTCTTC
TRBJ1-1,TRBV4-2,many,NA,CASSQDLGTSEAFF,TGTGCCAGCAGCCAAGATCTGGGCACCTCTGAAGCTTTCTTT
TRBJ2-1,TRBV20-1,NA,TRBD2,CSARGGRGTMSRHNEQFF,TGCAGTGCTAGAGGCGGGAGAGGCACAATGAGCAGGCACAATGAGCAGTTCTTC
TRBJ2-1,TRBV6-2/TRBV6-3,NA,NA,CASRPLAEHYNEQFF,TGTGCCAGCAGGCCGTTAGCGGAGCACTACAATGAGCAGTTCTTC
TRBJ2-2,TRBV11-2,NA,TRBD2,CASTKETSGDGELFF,TGTGCCAGCACGAAAGAGACTAGCGGGGACGGGGAGCTGTTTTTT
TRBJ2-7,TRBV4-2,many,TRBD2,CASSQDQLAGGEQYF,TGTGCCAGCAGCCAAGATCAACTAGCGGGAGGCGAGCAGTACTTC
TRBJ2-7,TRBV6-5,few,TRBD1,CASSYSTGDKGYEQYF,TGTGCCAGCAGTTACTCGACAGGGGATAAGGGCTACGAGCAGTACTTC
TRBJ2-4,TRBV3-1,NA,NA,CASSQDSLAKNIQYF,TGTGCCAGCAGCCAAGACAGTCTAGCCAAAAACATTCAGTACTTC
TRBJ2-1,TRBV7-9,NA,NA,CASSPGGRVLNEQFF,TGTGCCAGCAGCCCAGGCGGGCGCGTTCTCAATGAGCAGTTCTTC
TRBJ2-1,TRBV12-1,many,NA,CASSFAPGRNSISSYNEQFF,TGTGCCAGCAGCTTTGCTCCAGGCCGGAATTCTATTAGCTCCTACAATGAGCAGTTCTTC
TRBJ2-1,TRBV5-8,NA,TRBD2,CASSLGDTSGRREQFF,TGTGCCAGCAGCTTGGGGGACACTAGCGGAAGGCGTGAGCAGTTCTTC
TRBJ2-7,TRBV10-1,NA,TRBD1,CATVDRDAAILQQYF,TGCGCCACAGTAGACAGGGATGCGGCAATCTTGCAGCAGTACTTC
TRBJ1-5,TRBV7-2,few,NA,CASQWAGNQPQHF,TGTGCCAGCCAGTGGGCAGGTAATCAGCCCCAGCATTTT
TRBJ1-4,TRBV7-6,NA,NA,CASSSGPQWGLFF,TGTGCCAGCAGCTCCGGGCCCCAATGGGGACTGTTTTTT
TRBJ2-7,TRBV4-3,NA,TRBD2,CASSQDASGWRREQYF,TGCGCCAGCAGCCAAGACGCTAGCGGGTGGAGGCGCGAGCAGTACTTC
TRBJ2-3,TRBV24-1,NA,NA,CATSHGQQIADTQYF,TGTGCCACCAGCCACGGACAGCAAATTGCAGATACGCAGTATTTT
TRBJ2-7,TRBV13,few,TRBD1,CASSKGRTGGYYEQYF,TGTGCCAGCAGCAAGGGGAGGACAGGGGGCTACTACGAGCAGTACTTC
TRBJ2-7,TRBV20-1,few,NA,CSARAEGRFSYEQYF,TGCAGTGCTAGGGCCGAGGGGCGTTTTTCCTACGAGCAGTACTTC
TRBJ1-2,TRBV11-2,few,TRBD1,CAITDRGLSGYTF,TGTGCCATCACGGACAGGGGGTTGAGTGGCTACACCTTC
TRBJ2-5,TRBV20-1,many,NA,CSASRQVGETQYF,TGCAGTGCTAGCCGACAGGTGGGGGAGACCCAGTACTTC